Listed here are 3 T cell receptor beta chains from one sample, sequenced in a study of CD8 T cell repertoires and HIV-1 epitope variants. Assay used: immunoSEQ multiplex PCR; TCRdb lists only in-frame clones, some missing. The table records a few thousand clones, 55% to 75% of them present only once. No antigen has been assigned to these receptors. Material for sequencing was cultured CD8+ T cells derived from PBMCs. The origin of the receptors is a male donor with HIV.

This sequence joins TRBV5-4 and TRBJ1-5, with 10 positions matching TRBD1. Germline V gene data show CDR1 as SGHNT and CDR2 as YYREEE (reference sequence). This CDR3 contains 15 residues. The J segment lost 1 base and the V segment lost 4 bases, leaving 2 bases of the junction unmatched. The DNA of the CDR3 is TGTGCCAGCAGCCTGGACAGGGGGAGCAATCAGCCCCAGCATTTT. Its translation is CASSLDRGSNQPQHF.

By sample share, this clone is medium-sized. This chain links TRBV25-1 with TRBJ2-7, with 9 bases matching TRBD1. The CDR3 contains 17 residues. V lost 5 bases and J lost 2; bases outside the gene matches: 13. Looked up from germline, CDR1 is MGHDK and CDR2 is SYGVNS. CDR3 in amino acids: CASSSDRWDRETYEQYF. The CDR3 DNA reads as TGTGCCAGCAGTAGTGACCGATGGGACAGGGAAACCTACGAGCAGTACTTC.

The sample holds one count of this clone. This chain links TRBV5-8 with TRBJ2-2; D remains unclear. Between the trimmed V and J ends, which lost 4 bases and 4 bases, there was a span of 8 bases. Germline CDR1 is SGHTS and CDR2 is YDEGEE. The CDR3 consists of 13 residues. As DNA, the CDR3 is TGTGCCAGCAGCCGACAACCCACCGGGGAGCTGTTTTTT. It is translated as CASSRQPTGELFF.